The 10 T cell receptor beta chains listed next were all sequenced from one sample in a study of T cell changes during pregnancy in multiple sclerosis. Some clones are missing from TCRdb's copy, which holds only in-frame ones; the method was immunoSEQ multiplex PCR. The sample holds 40,000 to 60,000 clones, more than 90% seen once. Source: CD4+ T cells from peripheral blood mononuclear cells, taken before pregnancy. The receptors come from a female donor with multiple sclerosis, enrolled in a pregnancy study.

J is TRBJ2-7 and V is TRBV7-9; D unclear. Germline CDR1 is SEHNR and CDR2 is FQNEAQ (reference sequence). V shed 4 bases and J shed 2 bases, with 3 bases lying between them. This CDR3 region has 11 residues. The CDR3 protein is CASSSAYEQYF. The CDR3 nucleotides read TGTGCCAGCAGCTCCGCCTACGAGCAGTACTTC.

This clone was counted once. The rearrangement uses TRBV5-1 and TRBJ2-2; D is perhaps TRBD2 (5 bases). Per the germline V gene, CDR1 is SGHRS and CDR2 is YFSETQ. This CDR3 spans 13 amino acids. Trimming removed 4 bases at V and 8 bases at J, with 12 bases between. The CDR3 bases are TGCGCCAGCAGCCTGATGCGGGTTGGGGAGCTGTTTTTT. It specifies CASSLMRVGELFF.

This rearrangement joins TRBV19 to TRBJ2-7; D perhaps matches TRBD2 (6 bases). The V end lost 3 bases, the J end lost 2 bases, and 14 bases lay between the germline ends. Germline CDR1 is LNHDA and CDR2 is SQIVND (reference sequence). The CDR3 is made up of 15 amino acids. DNA of the CDR3: TGTGCCAGTAGTATGGGTAGCGGACATCCCTACGAGCAGTACTTC. Translating gives CASSMGSGHPYEQYF.

The V gene is TRBV2, the J gene TRBJ2-7, with 16 bases aligning to TRBD2. The CDR3 is made up of 15 amino acids. With V trimmed by 8 bases and J by 3 bases, 4 bases remained unmatched. Germline V CDR1 and CDR2: SNHLY, FYNNEI. The chain's CDR3 is CASGGTSGRVYEQYF. The CDR3 DNA is TGTGCCAGCGGAGGGACTAGCGGGAGGGTCTACGAGCAGTACTTC.

This clone was picked up a small number of times. The CDR3 region has the DNA TGTGCCAGTACCACCATAGTGAACACTGAAGCTTTCTTT. Translated: CASTTIVNTEAFF. The rearrangement links TRBV19 to TRBJ1-1, with unresolved D. Germline CDR1 LNHDA, CDR2 SQIVND (reference sequence). The ends were cut back, 7 bases at V and 0 bases at J, with 9 bases in the middle. The CDR3 has 13 amino acids.

The V gene is TRBV9, the J gene TRBJ2-7, with 7 positions matching TRBD1. The CDR3 has 14 amino acids. Trimming cost V 0 bases and J 7 bases; bases outside gene matches: 7. Germline-derived CDR1 and CDR2 are SGDLS and YYNGEE. The CDR3 DNA follows: TGTGCCAGCAGCGTAGGGGGCAGGGGGTCTGAGCAGTACTTC. Its protein is CASSVGGRGSEQYF. Full variable domain (rest looked up from reference TRBV9 and TRBJ2-7): DSGVTQTPKHLITATGQRVTLRCSPRSGDLSVYWYQQSLDQGLQFLIQYYNGEERAKGNILERFSAQQFPDLHSELNLSSLELGDSALYFCASSVGGRGSEQYFGPGTRLTVT.

In DNA, the CDR3 is TGTGCCAGCAGCTTCGACGGGAGGGGAGGCGGGGAGCTGTTTTTT. Translated, it gives CASSFDGRGGGELFF. V is TRBV7-8 and J is TRBJ2-2; TRBD2 matches 8 bases. Per germline, CDR1 SGHVS and CDR2 FQNEAQ. The junction had 7 bases not matched to a gene; V was cut back by 3 bases and J by 7 bases. This CDR3 is 15 amino acids long.

This clone was found once. The rearrangement uses TRBV4-1 and TRBJ2-7, with 7 bases lining up with TRBD1. This CDR3 has 13 amino acids. V lost 3 bases, J lost 2 bases, and 1 base stayed unmatched. Germline assignment: CDR1 MGHRA and CDR2 YSYEKL. The CDR3 sequence is CASSHQGAYEQYF. For the CDR3, the DNA is TGCGCCAGCAGCCATCAGGGGGCCTACGAGCAGTACTTC.

The chain couples TRBV5-4 to TRBJ2-2, with D perhaps TRBD1 (6 bases). The germline V gene encodes CDR1 SGHNT and CDR2 YYREEE (reference sequence). The CDR3 consists of 13 residues. V lost 5 bases, J lost 9 bases, and 14 bases lay in between. The DNA for the CDR3 is TGTGCCAGCAGTCCGCAGAGGGGGAGGGAGCTGTTTTTT. As protein: CASSPQRGRELFF.

J is TRBJ2-7 and V is TRBV6-5; D perhaps matches TRBD2 (5 bases). The CDR3 extends over 15 amino acids. The ends were cut back, 0 bases at V and 2 bases at J, with 11 bases in the middle. Germline CDR1 MNHEY, CDR2 SVGAGI. The CDR3 DNA reads as TGTGCCAGCAGTTACTCAGAGGCGGAGGCCTACGAGCAGTACTTC. It is translated as CASSYSEAEAYEQYF.